The T cell receptor beta chain under discussion was sequenced for a study of OX40 agonist ivuxolimab in advanced cancers. TCRdb's table, derived via immunoSEQ multiplex PCR, lists solely in-frame clones and lacks some. The sample yields 80,000 to 85,000 clones, 84% seen once. V lost 5 bases and J lost 5; bases outside the gene matches: 4. The CDR3 length is 15 residues. The germline V gene has CDR1 SEHNR and CDR2 FQNEAQ (reference sequence). The rearrangement links TRBV7-9 to TRBJ2-1, with 12 bases fitting TRBD2. The sequenced sample was CD4+ or CD8+ T cells sorted from blood, obtained in a trial of the OX40 agonist ivuxolimab. This clonotype originated in an adult with an advanced solid tumor such as melanoma, head and neck, liver or kidney cancer. The CDR3 DNA reads as TGTGCCAGCAGCCCAGGACTAGCGGGAAACAATGAGCAGTTCTTC. Protein sequence: CASSPGLAGNNEQFF. The whole variable domain, remainder taken from reference TRBV7-9 and TRBJ2-1, is DTGVSQNPRHKITKRGQNVTFRCDPISEHNRLYWYRQTLGQGPEFLTYFQNEAQLEKSRLLSDRFSAERPKGSFSTLEIQRTEQGDSAMYLCASSPGLAGNNEQFFGPGTRLTVL.